This T cell receptor (beta chain) was identified during a study of blood T cell repertoires in COVID-19. Study details: Acute and convalescent COVID-19 specimens originated in the United States, Italy and Spain. T cells, B-cell-depleted T cells, or PBMCs provided the cDNA or gDNA that served as material.

V lost 0 bases, J lost 4 bases, and 9 bases lay in between. The CDR3 spans 14 residues. Germline V CDR1 and CDR2: MNHNS, SASEGT. Methods used by the authors: Reference gene primer amplification gave estimated nucleated cell counts. Clones were read by immunoSEQ multiplex PCR, and TCRdb kept only the in-frame ones, dropping some. V and J calls and clone size are as listed in that table; D and trimming were resolved from the DNA. This table has more than 75,000 clones, around nine tenths appearing once. The chain joins TRBV6-1 to TRBJ1-2; D unresolved. The receptor was isolated from an elderly woman with acute or convalescent COVID-19. Sequencing was performed on peripheral blood. CDR3 bases: TGTGCCAGCAGTGAAGCGGGCCAACCCTATGGCTACACCTTC. Translated, it gives CASSEAGQPYGYTF.